A single sample is the source of the 16 T cell receptor beta chains below, sequenced in a study of early T cells in non-severe SARS-CoV-2 infection. TCRdb called the 5' RACE reads again in MiXCR, with one record for every CDR3 protein. The sample comprises tens of thousands of distinct CDR3 sequences, around 12% of which are singletons, and 1% to 1.5% rests with the top ten. This sample comprised whole blood, obtained at baseline. The origin of the receptors is an adult who was a healthcare worker with PCR-confirmed SARS-CoV-2 infection or an uninfected control (not recorded which). The donor label of this sample is uncertain.

This clonotype was counted a few times. This sequence joins TRBV11-2 and TRBJ2-7; a possible D gene is TRBD1 (6 bases). Germline assignment: CDR1 SGHAT and CDR2 FQNNGV. The CDR3 consists of 13 residues. Deletions cut 5 bases from V and 2 bases from J, with 10 bases between. CDR3 DNA sequence: TGTGCCAGCAGCGAGGACAGAGCCTACGAGCAGTACGTC. This sequence encodes CASSEDRAYEQYV.

There are a few counts of this clonotype. The V and J genes are TRBV5-1 and TRBJ2-2, with D perhaps being TRBD1 or TRBD2 (5 bases each). V was shortened by 1 base and J by 6 bases, with 7 bases between the two germline ends. This CDR3 has 13 residues. In germline, CDR1 is SGHRS, CDR2 YFSETQ. DNA for the CDR3: TGCGCCAGCAGCTTGAGAGGGGCCGGGGAGCTGTTTTTT. Translation gives CASSLRGAGELFF.

This clonotype was observed a handful of times. The genes are TRBV7-2 and TRBJ2-7; D unresolved. V was shortened by 2 bases and J by 1 base, with 6 bases between the two germline ends. Germline V gives CDR1 SGHTA, CDR2 FQGNSA. The CDR3 has 13 residues. CDR3 amino acids: CASSLTDSYEQYV. CDR3 nucleotide sequence: TGTGCCAGCAGCTTAACGGATTCCTACGAGCAGTACGTC.

This clonotype was found a few times. J is TRBJ1-2 and V is TRBV3-1; D is undetermined. CDR1 and CDR2 from the germline V gene are LGHDT and YNNKEL (reference sequence). CDR3 length: 13 residues. V was trimmed by 1 base and J by 7 bases, leaving 10 bases between them. DNA of the CDR3: TGTGCCAGCAGCCAAGGGGTAGTCTCTGGCTACACCTTC. Amino acid sequence: CASSQGVVSGYTF.

This clonotype was observed a handful of times. This sequence joins TRBV28 and TRBJ1-6, with 9 bases identical to TRBD1. The V segment lost 5 bases and the J segment 5 bases; nucleotides outside the gene matches: 7. The CDR3 is made up of 16 amino acids. The germline gives CDR1 MDHEN, CDR2 SYDVKM. The CDR3 sequence: CASSPGRDRDNSPLHF. The CDR3, as DNA: TGTGCCAGCAGTCCCGGCAGGGACAGGGATAATTCACCCCTCCACTTT.

J is TRBJ2-2 and V is TRBV27; 9 bases line up with TRBD1. This CDR3 has 16 amino acids. V lost 4 bases and J lost 4; bases outside the gene matches: 7. Germline loops: CDR1 MNHEY, CDR2 SMNVEV (reference sequence). The chain's CDR3 is CASSSWTGASTGELFF. DNA of the CDR3: TGTGCCAGCAGTTCCTGGACAGGGGCGAGCACCGGGGAGCTGTTTTTT.

This clonotype showed up just a few times. The chain couples TRBV7-3 to TRBJ2-3; 10 nucleotides match TRBD2. The trim removed 9 bases at V and 3 bases at J, leaving 9 bases unmatched. Germline lookup yields CDR1 SGHTA and CDR2 FQGTGA. The CDR3 totals 15 residues. The CDR3 reads CASTLSGGATDTQYF. The CDR3 DNA sequence: TGTGCCAGTACGCTCAGCGGGGGGGCGACAGATACGCAGTATTTT. The full variable domain, its missing parts supplied by reference TRBV7-3 and TRBJ2-3, is GAGVSQTPSNKVTEKGKYVELRCDPISGHTALYWYRQSLGQGPEFLIYFQGTGAADDSGLPNDRFFAVRPEGSVSTLKIQRTERGDSAVYLCASTLSGGATDTQYFGPGTRLTVL.

This chain uses TRBV5-1 with TRBJ2-7, with 9 bases identical to TRBD1. The trim removed 2 bases at V and 6 bases at J, leaving 6 bases unmatched. Germline CDR1 reads SGHRS; CDR2 reads YFSETQ. The CDR3 contains 14 residues. CDR3 loop: CASSFEGQGGEQYV. The DNA for the CDR3 is TGCGCCAGCAGCTTTGAGGGACAGGGTGGCGAGCAGTACGTC.

This rearrangement joins TRBV11-3 to TRBJ2-1; 8 bases align to TRBD1. Germline assignment: CDR1 SGHNT and CDR2 YENEEA. Trimming removed 5 bases from V and 5 bases from J; junction bases left unmatched: 2. This CDR3 has 13 residues. CDR3 sequence reads: CASSKTGDNEQFF. CDR3 in DNA: TGTGCCAGCAGCAAGACAGGGGACAATGAGCAGTTCTTC.

This clonotype was detected ten times or more. J is TRBJ2-7 and V is TRBV6-1, with D perhaps matching TRBD1 (5 bases). V lost 4 bases, J lost 6 bases, and 13 bases lay in between. The CDR3 consists of 13 residues. CDR1 MNHNS and CDR2 SASEGT come from the germline V gene. The CDR3 is CASSAELRGEQYV. The CDR3, as DNA: TGTGCCAGCAGTGCTGAGTTAAGGGGCGAGCAGTACGTC.

A few counts support this clonotype. The V and J genes are TRBV7-9 and TRBJ2-5; 8 bases line up with TRBD1. Trimming removed 8 bases from V and 3 bases from J; junction bases left unmatched: 8. The CDR3 consists of 14 residues. Germline CDR1 SEHNR, CDR2 FQNEAQ (reference sequence). The DNA for the CDR3 is TGTGCCAGCGCACTGGGGGGACAGGAAGAGACCCAGTACTTC. It translates to CASALGGQEETQYF.

The chain links TRBV21-1 to TRBJ2-5; TRBD2 is taken as the D call from the table, unchecked against the DNA. TRBV21-1 corresponds to a pseudogene. The CDR3 is 17 amino acids. CDR3 nucleotide sequence: TGTGCCAGCAGCAAAGGGGCTCTAATGGGACTCGGAGAGACCCAGTACTTC. This sequence encodes CASSKGALMGLGETQYF.

This clonotype was seen a handful of times. The chain recombines TRBV29-1 with TRBJ1-2; TRBD1 might be the D (5 bases). The CDR3 consists of 15 residues. CDR1 SQVTM and CDR2 ANQGSEA come from the germline V gene. V was cut by 1 base and J by 4 bases, with 16 bases left in between. This CDR3 is CSVEVRQGDLYGYTF. The CDR3 DNA reads TGCAGCGTTGAAGTACGCCAGGGAGACCTCTATGGCTACACCTTC.

This clonotype was seen more than once but under ten times. This sequence joins TRBV7-3 and TRBJ1-2; weak D call: TRBD1 (5 bases). Trimming stripped 2 bases from V and 3 bases from J, with 19 bases between. This CDR3 has 17 amino acids. Germline V CDR1 and CDR2: SGHTA, FQGTGA. CDR3 amino acids: CASSLYFLGTADYGYTF. CDR3 in DNA: TGTGCCAGCAGCTTATATTTCCTTGGGACCGCGGACTATGGCTACACCTTC.

The chain carries TRBV30 and TRBJ2-5; 7 positions match TRBD1. This CDR3 is built from 13 residues. Looked up from germline, CDR1 is GTSNPN and CDR2 is SVGIG (reference sequence). V lost 3 bases to trimming and J lost 5 bases; unmatched junction nucleotides: 6. The CDR3 DNA reads TGTGCCTGGAGCAGTACAGGGGAGGAGACCCAGTACTTC. Residues: CAWSSTGEETQYF.

In this sample, this clonotype turned up a few times. The chain uses TRBV5-1 and TRBJ2-2; 7 nucleotides agree with TRBD1. V lost 4 bases and J lost 1; bases outside the gene matches: 4. The germline CDR1 and CDR2 sequences are SGHRS and YFSETQ. This CDR3 has 15 amino acids. The CDR3 loop is CASSTGQRNTGELFF. Written as DNA, the CDR3 is TGCGCCAGCAGCACGGGACAGCGGAACACCGGGGAGCTGTTTTTT.